This T cell receptor (beta chain) is drawn from a study of blood T cells in healthy people across ages. A second PCR, run for roughly 7 to 11 cycles, used a sample-barcoded 5' primer plus a J-beta primer mix. With 12 random nucleotides, a template-switch adaptor tagged each individual cDNA molecule. TCRdb reanalysed the 5' RACE reads using MiXCR and keeps one entry per CDR3 protein. The top ten clones hold 7.9% of a sample with about 1,500,000 distinct CDR3 sequences, 42% of them seen once. A remark on this clonotype: The antigen is unknown.

Whole-study findings and limits: Versus aged donors, long-lived donors had higher diversity and more naive CD4+ cells. With unsorted PBMCs, a conclusive comparison of naive versus antigen-experienced cells was not possible.

The CDR3 extends over 15 amino acids. Per the germline V gene, CDR1 is SNHLY and CDR2 is FYNNEI. V lost 3 bases, J lost 2 bases, and 5 bases stayed unmatched. The sample consisted of blood. This chain uses TRBV2 with TRBJ1-2; 8 nucleotides line up with TRBD1. The sequence derives from a woman aged 18-29 years in good health. CDR3 DNA: TGTGCCAGCAGTGATCTCTACAGGGGGAACTATGGCTACACCTTC. It specifies CASSDLYRGNYGYTF.